This TCR beta chain was documented in a study of cytomegalovirus exposure and HLA in healthy donors. Overall study results and limits: Later analysis identified several of the most significant clusters that appeared linked to common viral pathogens. A later analysis reportedly identified an Asian-associated ancestry cluster as carrying fewer N-insertions than the 666-donor mean.

Whereas donors were nominally healthy upon sampling, unrecorded immune exposures were probable. In the PCR, 60 Vbeta and 13 Jbeta primers were used. The method was immunoSEQ multiplex PCR; TCRdb's version includes in-frame clones alone and lacks a portion of them. The sample contains under 150,000 clones, around 77% of which appear only once. As to this clone: Its antigen is undetermined.

The CDR3 runs to 16 residues. The V gene end was trimmed by 3 bases and the J gene end by 2 bases; junction bases not matched to a gene: 5. The germline CDR1 and CDR2 sequences are KGHSH and LQKENI. The sequencing sample was made of PBMCs. The receptor comes from a woman aged 25 to 45 in good health and CMV-seropositive. This chain uses TRBV18 with TRBJ1-5; 9 nucleotides match TRBD1. CDR3 protein: CASSPLGQGRNQPQHF. DNA of the CDR3: TGTGCCAGCTCACCCCTGGGACAGGGTCGCAATCAGCCCCAGCATTTT.